This T cell receptor beta chain is drawn from a study of blood T cell repertoires in COVID-19. Looking at the study overall: Italy, Spain and the United States were the sources of the convalescent and acute COVID-19 samples. T cells, B-cell-depleted T cells, or PBMCs provided the cDNA or gDNA that served as material.

Trimming cost V 4 bases and J 6 bases; bases outside gene matches: 3. CDR1 MNHNY and CDR2 SVGAGI come from the germline V gene (reference sequence). The CDR3 is made up of 13 amino acids. Original processing notes: Amplified reference gene primers provided the basis for estimating nucleated cell counts. Only in-frame clones appear in the TCRdb table, and some are missing; sequencing was by immunoSEQ multiplex PCR. The V and J calls and clone size were taken over from that table, and D and trimming were inferred from the DNA. The sample includes about 120,000 clones, approximately 79% of them seen just once.

The specimen sequenced was peripheral blood. This sequence originates from a middle-aged man with acute or convalescent COVID-19. This sequence joins TRBV6-6 and TRBJ2-1, with TRBD2 identical over 7 bases. The CDR3 protein is CASSLLAPNEQFF. The CDR3 region has the DNA TGTGCCAGCAGTTTACTAGCGCCCAATGAGCAGTTCTTC.